This entry concerns a single T cell receptor beta chain. The antigen is not known. The data were obtained in a study of beta chain features in type 1 diabetes. Broader study findings: There were fewer insertions and more deletions at the VDJ junctions of type 1 diabetes patients. All four CD4+ subsets from Type 1 diabetes patients carried moderately but significantly shorter TCRB CDR3s. In the patient group, naive, central memory and Treg TCRB repertoires seemed more alike than in the healthy donor group.

CD4+ naive, central memory, regulatory and stem cell-like memory cells were sorted via CD45RO/CCR7/CD25/CD127/CD95/CD27. Each population that was sorted was more than 98% pure. Since all of the isolated RNA was reverse transcribed, expressed TCRB transcripts were what got sequenced. The table came from immunoSEQ multiplex PCR; TCRdb's copy has only in-frame clones and leaves some out. This sample has some 280,000 clones, with 14% found just once. V trimming: 0 bases; J trimming: 0 bases; junction bases outside the gene matches: 5. This CDR3 comprises 17 residues. Germline V gives CDR1 SGDLS, CDR2 YYNGEE.

This sequence joins TRBV9 and TRBJ1-4, with 7 bases aligning to TRBD1. Sequencing was done on a sample of naive CD4+ T cells from blood. The clonotype was recovered from a man in his thirties or forties with type 1 diabetes. For the CDR3, the DNA is TGTGCCAGCAGCGTAGCTACCGGGACAGCAACTAATGAAAAACTGTTTTTT. Protein: CASSVATGTATNEKLFF.